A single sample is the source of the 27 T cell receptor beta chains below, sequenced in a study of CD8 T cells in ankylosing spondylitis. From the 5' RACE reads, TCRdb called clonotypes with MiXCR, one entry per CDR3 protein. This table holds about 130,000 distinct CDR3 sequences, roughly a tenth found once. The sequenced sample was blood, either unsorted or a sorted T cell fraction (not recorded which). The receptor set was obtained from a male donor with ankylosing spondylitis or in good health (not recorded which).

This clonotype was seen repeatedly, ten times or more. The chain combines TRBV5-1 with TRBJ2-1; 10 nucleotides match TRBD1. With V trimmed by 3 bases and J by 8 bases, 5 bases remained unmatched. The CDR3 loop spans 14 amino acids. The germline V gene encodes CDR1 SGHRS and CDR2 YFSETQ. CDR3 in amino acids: CASSSDRGFYEQFF. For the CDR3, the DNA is TGCGCCAGCAGCTCGGACAGGGGGTTCTATGAGCAGTTCTTC.

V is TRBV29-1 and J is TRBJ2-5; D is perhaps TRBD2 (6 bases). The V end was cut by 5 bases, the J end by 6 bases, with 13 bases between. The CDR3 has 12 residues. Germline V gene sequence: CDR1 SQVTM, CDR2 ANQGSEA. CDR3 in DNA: TGCAGCGTTCTGACTAGTATCCAGACCCAGTACTTC. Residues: CSVLTSIQTQYF.

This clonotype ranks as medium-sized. The CDR3 here is CSAFSGTGELFF. Written as DNA, the CDR3 is TGCAGTGCCTTCTCGGGCACCGGGGAGCTGTTTTTT. The chain has TRBV20-1 and TRBJ2-2; D is unresolved. In germline, CDR1 is DFQATT, CDR2 SNEGSKA (reference sequence). This CDR3 has 12 amino acids. V was clipped by 6 bases and J by 4 bases, with 9 bases between them.

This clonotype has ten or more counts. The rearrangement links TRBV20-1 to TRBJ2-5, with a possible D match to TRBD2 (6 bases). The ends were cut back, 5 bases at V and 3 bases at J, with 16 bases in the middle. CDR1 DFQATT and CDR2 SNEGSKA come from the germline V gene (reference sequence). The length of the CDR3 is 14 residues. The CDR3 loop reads CSAGPPGLEETQYF. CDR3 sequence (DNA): TGCAGTGCTGGCCCTCCGGGACTGGAAGAGACCCAGTACTTC.

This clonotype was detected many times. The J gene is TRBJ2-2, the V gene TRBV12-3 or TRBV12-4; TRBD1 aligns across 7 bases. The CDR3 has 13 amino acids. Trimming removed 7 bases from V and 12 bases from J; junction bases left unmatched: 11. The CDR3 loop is CASKAGQAVKLFF. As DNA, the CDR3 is TGTGCCAGCAAAGCCGGACAGGCGGTTAAGCTGTTTTTT.

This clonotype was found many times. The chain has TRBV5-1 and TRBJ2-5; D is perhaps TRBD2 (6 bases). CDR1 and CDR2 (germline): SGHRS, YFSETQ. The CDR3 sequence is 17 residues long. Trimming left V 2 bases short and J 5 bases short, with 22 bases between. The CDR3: CASSFLRVADKAETQYF. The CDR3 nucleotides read TGCGCCAGCAGCTTCCTAAGGGTAGCGGATAAGGCGGAGACCCAGTACTTC. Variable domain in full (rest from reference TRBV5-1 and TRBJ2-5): KAGVTQTPRYLIKTRGQQVTLSCSPISGHRSVSWYQQTPGQGLQFLFEYFSETQRNKGNFPGRFSGRQFSNSRSEMNVSTLELGDSALYLCASSFLRVADKAETQYFGPGTRLLVL.

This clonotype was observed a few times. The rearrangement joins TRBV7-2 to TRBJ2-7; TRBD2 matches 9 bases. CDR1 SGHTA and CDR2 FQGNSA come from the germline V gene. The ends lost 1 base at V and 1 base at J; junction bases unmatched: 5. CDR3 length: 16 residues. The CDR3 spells CASSLVASGDSYEQYF. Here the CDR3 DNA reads TGTGCCAGCAGCTTAGTTGCTAGCGGGGATTCCTACGAGCAGTACTTC.

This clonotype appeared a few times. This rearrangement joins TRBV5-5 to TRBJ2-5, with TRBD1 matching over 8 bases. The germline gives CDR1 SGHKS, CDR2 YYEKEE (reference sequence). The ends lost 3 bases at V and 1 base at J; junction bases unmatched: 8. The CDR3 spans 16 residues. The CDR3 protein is CASSSTGGGPQETQYF. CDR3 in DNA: TGTGCCAGCAGCTCTACAGGGGGAGGCCCCCAAGAGACCCAGTACTTC.

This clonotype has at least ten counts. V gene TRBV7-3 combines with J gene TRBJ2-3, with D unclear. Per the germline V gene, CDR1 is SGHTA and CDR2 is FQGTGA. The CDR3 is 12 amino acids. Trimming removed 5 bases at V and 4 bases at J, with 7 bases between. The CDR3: CASSERSDTQYF. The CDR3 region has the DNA TGTGCCAGCAGCGAGAGATCAGATACGCAGTATTTT.

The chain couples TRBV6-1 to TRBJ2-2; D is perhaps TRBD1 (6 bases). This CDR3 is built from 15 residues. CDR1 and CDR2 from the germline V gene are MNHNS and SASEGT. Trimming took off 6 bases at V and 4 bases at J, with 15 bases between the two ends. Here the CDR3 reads CASRGAGESTGELFF. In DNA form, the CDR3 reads TGTGCCAGCAGGGGGGCAGGGGAGAGCACCGGGGAGCTGTTTTTT.

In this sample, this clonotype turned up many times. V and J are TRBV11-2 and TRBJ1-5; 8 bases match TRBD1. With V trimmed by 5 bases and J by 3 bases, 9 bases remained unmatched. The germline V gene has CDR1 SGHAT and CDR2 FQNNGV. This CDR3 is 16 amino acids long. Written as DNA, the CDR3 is TGTGCCAGCAGCCCGACAGGGGATCTTAACAATCAGCCCCAGCATTTT. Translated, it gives CASSPTGDLNNQPQHF.

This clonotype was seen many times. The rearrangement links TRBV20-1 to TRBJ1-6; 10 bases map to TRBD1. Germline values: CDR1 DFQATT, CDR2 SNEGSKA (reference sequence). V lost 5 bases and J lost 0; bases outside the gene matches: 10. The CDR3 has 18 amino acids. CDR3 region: CSARPGQGKNSYNSPLHF. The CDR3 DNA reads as TGCAGTGCTCGCCCGGGACAGGGGAAGAACTCCTATAATTCACCCCTCCACTTT.

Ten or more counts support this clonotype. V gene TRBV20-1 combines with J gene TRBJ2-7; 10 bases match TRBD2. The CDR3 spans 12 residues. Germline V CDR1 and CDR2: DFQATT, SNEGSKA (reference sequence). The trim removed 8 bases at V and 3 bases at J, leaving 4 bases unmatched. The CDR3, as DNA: TGCAGTTTACGACTAGCGGGCTACGAGCAGTACTTC. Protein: CSLRLAGYEQYF.

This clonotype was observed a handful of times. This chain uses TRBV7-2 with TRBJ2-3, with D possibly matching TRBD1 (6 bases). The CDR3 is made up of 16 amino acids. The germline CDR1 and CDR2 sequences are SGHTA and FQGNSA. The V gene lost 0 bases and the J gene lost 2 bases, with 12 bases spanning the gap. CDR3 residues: CASSLARSGVTDTQYF. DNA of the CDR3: TGTGCCAGCAGCTTAGCGCGTTCAGGGGTCACAGATACGCAGTATTTT.

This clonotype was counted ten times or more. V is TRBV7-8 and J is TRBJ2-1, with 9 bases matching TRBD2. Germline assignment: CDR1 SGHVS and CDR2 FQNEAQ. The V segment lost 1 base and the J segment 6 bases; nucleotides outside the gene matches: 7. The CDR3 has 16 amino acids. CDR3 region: CASSLDVAGVSNEQFF. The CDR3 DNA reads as TGTGCCAGCAGCTTAGATGTAGCGGGAGTTAGCAATGAGCAGTTCTTC.

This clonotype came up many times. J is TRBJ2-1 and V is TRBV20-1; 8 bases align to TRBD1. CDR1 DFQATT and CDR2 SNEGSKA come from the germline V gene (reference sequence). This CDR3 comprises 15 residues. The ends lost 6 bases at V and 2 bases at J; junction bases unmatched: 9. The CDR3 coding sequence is TGCAGTGCAGAGACAGGGGACGGCGCCTACAATGAGCAGTTCTTC. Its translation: CSAETGDGAYNEQFF.

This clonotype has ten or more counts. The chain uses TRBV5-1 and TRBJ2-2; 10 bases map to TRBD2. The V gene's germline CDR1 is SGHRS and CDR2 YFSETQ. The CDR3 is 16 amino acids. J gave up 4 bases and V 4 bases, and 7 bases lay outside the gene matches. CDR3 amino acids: CASSPGTSVRTGELFF. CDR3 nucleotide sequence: TGCGCCAGCAGCCCCGGGACTAGCGTTCGCACCGGGGAGCTGTTTTTT. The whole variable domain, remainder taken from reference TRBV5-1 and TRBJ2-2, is KAGVTQTPRYLIKTRGQQVTLSCSPISGHRSVSWYQQTPGQGLQFLFEYFSETQRNKGNFPGRFSGRQFSNSRSEMNVSTLELGDSALYLCASSPGTSVRTGELFFGEGSRLTVL.

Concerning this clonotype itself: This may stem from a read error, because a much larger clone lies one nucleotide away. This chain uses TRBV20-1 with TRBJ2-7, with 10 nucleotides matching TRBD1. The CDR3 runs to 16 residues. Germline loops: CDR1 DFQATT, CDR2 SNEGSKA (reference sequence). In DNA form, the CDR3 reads TGCATCGCCATTCCCCCCCGAGGACAGGGGGGGTACGAGCAGTACTTC. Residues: CIAIPPRGQGGYEQYF.

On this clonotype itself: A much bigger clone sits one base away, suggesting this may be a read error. CDR3 sequence (DNA): TGTGCCAGCACCATACAGGCATATACGCAGTATTTT. Protein sequence: CASTIQAYTQYF. V usage is TRBV7-8 and J usage is TRBJ2-3, with D possibly matching TRBD1 (5 bases). Germline lookup yields CDR1 SGHVS and CDR2 FQNEAQ. V shed 7 bases and J shed 7 bases, with 12 bases lying between them. There are 12 residues in the CDR3.

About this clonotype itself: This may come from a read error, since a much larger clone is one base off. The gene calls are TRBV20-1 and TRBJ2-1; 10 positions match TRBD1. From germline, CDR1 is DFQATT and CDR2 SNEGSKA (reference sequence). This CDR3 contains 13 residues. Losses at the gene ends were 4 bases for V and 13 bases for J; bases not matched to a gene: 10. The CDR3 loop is CSATRQGAGDQFF. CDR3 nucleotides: TGCAGTGCTACTAGACAGGGGGCAGGGGACCAGTTCTTC.

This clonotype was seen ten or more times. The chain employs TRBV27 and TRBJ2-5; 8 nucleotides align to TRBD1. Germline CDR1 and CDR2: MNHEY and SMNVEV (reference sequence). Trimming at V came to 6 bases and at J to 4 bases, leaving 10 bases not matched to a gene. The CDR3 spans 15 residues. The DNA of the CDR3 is TGTGCCAGCAGAGACCTCCGGACAGGGACAGAGACCCAGTACTTC. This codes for CASRDLRTGTETQYF.

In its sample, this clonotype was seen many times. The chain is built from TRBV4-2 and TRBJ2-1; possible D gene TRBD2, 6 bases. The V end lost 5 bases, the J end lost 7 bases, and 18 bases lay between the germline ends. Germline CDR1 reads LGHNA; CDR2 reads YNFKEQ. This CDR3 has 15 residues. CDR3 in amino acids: CASSFGSTGGNEQFF. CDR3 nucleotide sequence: TGTGCCAGCAGCTTCGGGTCCACCGGGGGAAATGAGCAGTTCTTC.

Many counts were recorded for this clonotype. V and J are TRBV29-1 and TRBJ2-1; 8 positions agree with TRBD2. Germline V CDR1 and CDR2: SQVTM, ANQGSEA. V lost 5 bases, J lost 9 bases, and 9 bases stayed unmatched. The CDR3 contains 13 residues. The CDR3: CSVRSAREGEQFF. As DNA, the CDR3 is TGCAGCGTTAGGTCTGCTCGGGAGGGTGAGCAGTTCTTC.

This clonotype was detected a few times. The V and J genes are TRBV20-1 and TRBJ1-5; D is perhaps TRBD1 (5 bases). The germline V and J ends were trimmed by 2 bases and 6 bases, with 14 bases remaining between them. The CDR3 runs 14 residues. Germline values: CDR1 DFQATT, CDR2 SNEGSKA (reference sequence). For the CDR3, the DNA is TGCAGTGCTAGACAGGGTGAGGGCAGTCAGCCCCAGCATTTT. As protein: CSARQGEGSQPQHF.

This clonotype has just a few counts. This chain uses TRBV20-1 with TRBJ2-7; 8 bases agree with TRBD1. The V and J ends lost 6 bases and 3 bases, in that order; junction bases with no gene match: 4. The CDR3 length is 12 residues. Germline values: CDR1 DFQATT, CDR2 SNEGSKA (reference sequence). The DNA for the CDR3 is TGCAGTGCAAACAGGGGGAGCTACGAGCAGTACTTC. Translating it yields CSANRGSYEQYF.

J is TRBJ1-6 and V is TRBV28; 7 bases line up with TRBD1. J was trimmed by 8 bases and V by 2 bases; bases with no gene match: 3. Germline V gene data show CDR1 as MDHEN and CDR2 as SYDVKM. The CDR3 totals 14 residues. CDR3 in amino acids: CASSLRDSYSPLHF. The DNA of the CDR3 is TGTGCCAGCAGTTTAAGGGACAGTTATTCACCCCTCCACTTT.

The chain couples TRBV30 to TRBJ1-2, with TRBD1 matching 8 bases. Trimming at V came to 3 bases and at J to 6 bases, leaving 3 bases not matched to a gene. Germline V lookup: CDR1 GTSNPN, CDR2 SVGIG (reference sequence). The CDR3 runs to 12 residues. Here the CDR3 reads CAWSDRGHGYTF. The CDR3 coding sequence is TGTGCCTGGAGCGACAGGGGCCATGGCTACACCTTC.